These 6 T cell receptor beta chains originate from one sample sequenced in a study of post-analysis software for immune sequencing data (dated by TCRdb to about 2015). Library method: PCR. The reads were generated on an Illumina HiSeq 2500. To reduce PCR and sequencing biases, unique molecular identifiers were incorporated into the TCR beta cDNA libraries. The public sequencing data were trimmed at Q25 with fastp and processed into clonotypes with MiXCR by TCRdb, which kept only in-frame beta chains. Every distinct CDR3 protein forms one entry, paired with its most common genes and DNA. In all, the sample holds under 200,000 distinct CDR3 sequences, and roughly 40% of those were seen once. 28% of the sample is in the top ten clones. Reading the label with the study, this specimen's time point is: second blood draw from one MS patient after hematopoietic stem cell transplantation. The specimen was blood, collected after autologous hematopoietic stem cell transplantation. Source of these receptors: a girl aged 5-17 years with multiple sclerosis. Donor details come from another sample of the same person, matched by shared clones.

The chain has TRBV18 and TRBJ2-1; a weak D match, TRBD2 (6 bases). Trimming stripped 6 bases from V and 0 bases from J, with 9 bases between. CDR3 length: 14 amino acids. Germline values: CDR1 KGHSH, CDR2 LQKENI. As DNA, the CDR3 is TGTGCCAGCTCGCAGGAGGGCTCCTACAATGAGCAGTTCTTC. Translating gives CASSQEGSYNEQFF.

This sequence joins TRBV20-1 and TRBJ2-7, with a weak D call TRBD2 (5 bases). V was clipped by 4 bases and J by 2 bases, with 15 bases between them. CDR1 is DFQATT, CDR2 SNEGSKA, per germline (reference sequence). This CDR3 spans 14 amino acids. CDR3 amino acids: CSAKGEGSPYEQYF. As DNA, the CDR3 is TGCAGTGCTAAGGGAGAGGGATCGCCCTACGAGCAGTACTTC.

This chain uses TRBV10-3 with TRBJ2-4; 11 bases are a match to TRBD2. The CDR3 covers 17 residues. Germline lookup yields CDR1 ENHRY and CDR2 SYGVKD. V dropped 3 bases and J dropped 8; count of bases not matched to a gene: 12. CDR3 in amino acids: CAISESSGRAEGYIQYF. For the CDR3, the DNA is TGTGCCATCAGTGAAAGTAGCGGGAGGGCCGAGGGGTACATTCAGTACTTC.

In the case of this clonotype: A read error may be the cause here, since a much bigger clone is one base away. V is TRBV6-2 or TRBV6-3 and J is TRBJ2-7; 9 positions agree with TRBD2. TRBJ2-1 explains the end of the DNA better; the J call may be wrong. The CDR3 extends over 19 amino acids. Germline-derived CDR1 and CDR2 are MNHEY and SVGEGT. CDR3 protein: CASSYSPIKTSGDHNEQFF. The DNA of the CDR3 is TGTGCCAGCAGTTACTCCCCGATCAAGACTAGCGGCGACCACAATGAGCAGTTCTTC.

This clonotype was counted a few times. The V gene is TRBV20-1, the J gene TRBJ2-3; TRBD2 agrees at 9 bases. After removal of 1 base from V and 5 bases from J, the junction contained 4 bases not matched to a gene. Germline CDR1 is DFQATT and CDR2 is SNEGSKA (reference sequence). The length of the CDR3 is 14 residues. CDR3 DNA: TGCAGTGCTAGAGGGCTAGCGGGACGAGATACGCAGTATTTT. Translating it yields CSARGLAGRDTQYF.

This clonotype was recorded at least ten times. V usage is TRBV10-3 and J usage is TRBJ2-5; D ambiguous. This CDR3 has 13 amino acids. CDR1 and CDR2 (germline): ENHRY, SYGVKD. The V end was cut by 0 bases, the J end by 5 bases, with 7 bases between. The CDR3 is CAISESGSETQYF. CDR3 sequence (DNA): TGTGCCATCAGTGAGTCAGGTTCGGAGACCCAGTACTTC.